These 22 T cell receptor beta chains share one sample of origin, sequenced in a study of shared clonotypes between healthy human individuals. Only CD45RO-negative cells positively selected for CCR7 counted as naive CD8 cells, so terminally differentiated effector memory CD45RA+ cells were excluded. Clones were read by immunoSEQ multiplex PCR, and TCRdb kept only the in-frame ones, dropping some. The repertoire includes under 1 million clones, approximately 97% of them detected once, and around 0.21% sits in the top ten. The source material was naive CD8+ T cells sorted from blood. All receptors come from a man aged 30 to 45 in good health.

CDR3 sequence (DNA): TGCGCCAGCAGCCCAGTGGCGGGGGGTAGCTATTTCACTGAAGCTTTCTTT. Its protein product is CASSPVAGGSYFTEAFF. The chain couples TRBV5-1 to TRBJ1-1, with D maybe TRBD1 (5 bases). V was cut by 4 bases and J by 4 bases, with 23 bases left in between. The CDR3 has 17 amino acids. CDR1 is SGHRS, CDR2 YFSETQ, per germline.

The V and J genes are TRBV9 and TRBJ2-3; the D gene is possibly TRBD2 (5 bases). The CDR3 extends over 14 amino acids. Trimming took 4 bases from V and 0 from J, leaving 9 bases between them. CDR1 is SGDLS and CDR2 is YYNGEE in the germline V gene. The CDR3 nucleotides read TGTGCCAGCAGCTCATGGACTAGCACAGATACGCAGTATTTT. Its protein product is CASSSWTSTDTQYF.

The V and J genes are TRBV7-8 and TRBJ2-1; D unclear. V gave up 4 bases and J gave up 4 bases, with 14 bases separating them. CDR3 size: 15 residues. Germline CDR1 and CDR2: SGHVS and FQNEAQ. The DNA for the CDR3 is TGTGCCAGCAGCTACCCAGTATTAAGTTACAATGAGCAGTTCTTC. Translated, it gives CASSYPVLSYNEQFF.

This clone was observed once. The CDR3 here is CASSSTGRYTEAFF. CDR3 bases: TGTGCCAGCAGTTCGACAGGGCGGTACACTGAAGCTTTCTTT. The gene calls are TRBV27 and TRBJ1-1, with 7 bases lining up with TRBD1. With 4 bases clipped from V and 3 bases from J, the junction kept 5 bases outside the gene matches. The CDR3 consists of 14 residues. Germline values: CDR1 MNHEY, CDR2 SMNVEV (reference sequence).

This sequence joins TRBV29-1 and TRBJ2-4; D is perhaps TRBD1 (5 bases). V lost 4 bases and J 7 bases, leaving 11 bases between the germline ends. Germline V CDR1 and CDR2: SQVTM, ANQGSEA. CDR3 length: 12 amino acids. The CDR3 DNA is TGCAGCGTTGTCGGTACAGGTAACATTCAGTACTTC. This codes for CSVVGTGNIQYF.

The chain recombines TRBV29-1 with TRBJ2-7; maybe TRBD1 (5 bases). Germline V gene sequence: CDR1 SQVTM, CDR2 ANQGSEA. CDR3 length: 13 residues. With 5 bases removed from V and 0 bases from J, the gap between germline ends came to 11 bases. The CDR3 coding sequence is TGCAGCGTTCATCCGGACAACTCCTACGAGCAGTACTTC. Amino acid sequence: CSVHPDNSYEQYF.

The J gene is TRBJ1-4, the V gene TRBV7-8, with 7 positions matching TRBD1. Unmatched junction bases numbered 8, after V lost 5 bases and J lost 8 bases. CDR1 and CDR2 (germline): SGHVS, FQNEAQ. The CDR3 spans 14 residues. CDR3 sequence reads: CASSIRGLGEKLFF. The CDR3 nucleotides read TGTGCCAGCAGCATCAGGGGGTTAGGAGAAAAACTGTTTTTT.

The chain uses TRBV25-1 and TRBJ2-7; D is tentatively TRBD1 or TRBD2 (5 bases each). The germline V and J ends were trimmed by 4 bases and 2 bases, with 9 bases remaining between them. Germline CDR1 is MGHDK and CDR2 is SYGVNS. This CDR3 spans 13 amino acids. This CDR3 reads CASSGLGAYEQYF. The CDR3 nucleotides read TGTGCCAGCAGTGGCTTGGGGGCCTACGAGCAGTACTTC.

V usage is TRBV13 and J usage is TRBJ2-7; no clear D. With 2 bases removed from V and 0 bases from J, the gap between germline ends came to 20 bases. Germline V lookup: CDR1 PRHDT, CDR2 FYEKMQ (reference sequence). This CDR3 comprises 18 residues. The CDR3 here is CASSLMGSWAESSYEQYF. The CDR3 DNA sequence: TGTGCCAGCAGCTTAATGGGTAGCTGGGCGGAATCCTCCTACGAGCAGTACTTC.

This sequence joins TRBV7-9 and TRBJ2-4; D uncertain. V dropped 1 base and J dropped 8 bases, with 15 bases sitting between them. From germline, CDR1 is SEHNR and CDR2 FQNEAQ (reference sequence). The CDR3 loop spans 15 amino acids. The CDR3 reads CASSLEAQSWDIQYF. The CDR3 DNA follows: TGTGCCAGCAGCTTAGAGGCACAGTCCTGGGACATTCAGTACTTC.

This chain connects TRBV4-1 to TRBJ1-1; no reliable D call. Germline V gives CDR1 MGHRA, CDR2 YSYEKL. The V end lost 3 bases, the J end lost 6 bases, and 17 bases lay between the germline ends. This CDR3 has 15 amino acids. The CDR3 DNA follows: TGCGCCAGCAGCCAGCCCCCCGCCGGGGTCCCTGAAGCTTTCTTT. Translation: CASSQPPAGVPEAFF.

This chain connects TRBV29-1 to TRBJ2-1; a weak D match, TRBD1 (7 bases). CDR1 and CDR2 (germline): SQVTM, ANQGSEA. V dropped 7 bases and J dropped 9 bases, with 19 bases sitting between them. The CDR3 is 13 residues long. The CDR3 loop reads CSGTPGGLGEQFF. The CDR3, as DNA: TGCAGCGGGACCCCAGGGGGGTTAGGTGAGCAGTTCTTC.

The V call is TRBV7-9, the J call TRBJ2-1; TRBD2 aligns across 9 bases. The V gene end was trimmed by 2 bases and the J gene end by 4 bases; junction bases not matched to a gene: 0. The CDR3 extends over 14 amino acids. Looked up from germline, CDR1 is SEHNR and CDR2 is FQNEAQ (reference sequence). CDR3 nucleotide sequence: TGTGCCAGCAGCTTACTAGCGGGATACAATGAGCAGTTCTTC. This codes for CASSLLAGYNEQFF.

This chain connects TRBV7-9 to TRBJ2-2; no definite D call. In germline, CDR1 is SEHNR, CDR2 FQNEAQ (reference sequence). CDR3 length equals 14 residues. The V end was cut by 5 bases, the J end by 6 bases, with 13 bases between. As DNA, the CDR3 is TGTGCCAGCAGCCCCCCCAAGGGTCCCGGGGAGCTGTTTTTT. Translation gives CASSPPKGPGELFF.

This clone occurred once. The chain has TRBV9 and TRBJ2-1; perhaps D is TRBD1 or TRBD2 (5 bases each). CDR3 length: 16 amino acids. From germline, CDR1 is SGDLS and CDR2 YYNGEE. The V and J ends lost 0 bases and 3 bases respectively, with 13 bases between them. DNA of the CDR3: TGTGCCAGCAGCGTAGTTAACCGGGACGGCTACAATGAGCAGTTCTTC. Amino acid sequence: CASSVVNRDGYNEQFF.

This clone was recorded only once. The chain couples TRBV10-3 to TRBJ2-7; D remains unclear. Germline lookup yields CDR1 ENHRY and CDR2 SYGVKD. The CDR3 has 15 residues. Trimming shortened V by 2 bases and J by 3 bases, and 14 bases separated the two germline ends. The chain's CDR3 is CAISESDTGRYEQYF. For the CDR3, the DNA is TGTGCCATCAGTGAGAGCGACACCGGTCGCTACGAGCAGTACTTC.

V gene TRBV5-1 combines with J gene TRBJ2-3; 10 nucleotides line up with TRBD2. This CDR3 is 19 amino acids long. The germline V gene has CDR1 SGHRS and CDR2 YFSETQ. V dropped 2 bases and J dropped 1; count of bases not matched to a gene: 13. The CDR3 here is CASSFGLAAEIGGTDTQYF. Written as DNA, the CDR3 is TGCGCCAGCAGCTTCGGACTAGCGGCCGAGATTGGGGGCACAGATACGCAGTATTTT.

V and J are TRBV7-9 and TRBJ2-1; 8 nucleotides align to TRBD2. The ends lost 5 bases at V and 0 bases at J; junction bases unmatched: 9. Looked up from germline, CDR1 is SEHNR and CDR2 is FQNEAQ (reference sequence). The CDR3 is 17 amino acids. CDR3 bases: TGTGCCAGCAGCCCAATGGCGGGAGGCAGCTCCTACAATGAGCAGTTCTTC. Translating gives CASSPMAGGSSYNEQFF.

This chain uses TRBV29-1 with TRBJ2-2, with a tentative D call TRBD2 (5 bases). V was cut by 5 bases and J by 3 bases, with 13 bases left in between. The CDR3 covers 14 residues. Germline loops: CDR1 SQVTM, CDR2 ANQGSEA. The CDR3 region is CSVIWELDTGELFF. CDR3 coding DNA: TGCAGCGTTATTTGGGAGTTGGACACCGGGGAGCTGTTTTTT.

The chain joins TRBV11-2 to TRBJ2-7; 7 nucleotides align to TRBD1. CDR1 and CDR2 (germline): SGHAT, FQNNGV. V was clipped by 2 bases and J by 2 bases; unmatched bases: 15. CDR3 length equals 18 residues. The CDR3 DNA reads TGTGCCAGCAGCTTACCTAAGGTCCGGGACAGACGGGCCTACGAGCAGTACTTC. Protein product: CASSLPKVRDRRAYEQYF. The whole variable domain, remainder taken from reference TRBV11-2 and TRBJ2-7, is EAGVAQSPRYKIIEKRQSVAFWCNPISGHATLYWYQQILGQGPKLLIQFQNNGVVDDSQLPKDRFSAERLKGVDSTLKIQPAKLEDSAVYLCASSLPKVRDRRAYEQYFGPGTRLTVT.

The chain has TRBV7-2 and TRBJ2-3, with D perhaps TRBD1 (6 bases). Per the germline V gene, CDR1 is SGHTA and CDR2 is FQGNSA. The V end lost 5 bases, the J end lost 4 bases, and 19 bases lay between the germline ends. The CDR3 is made up of 16 amino acids. The CDR3 loop is CASSPRDITFADTQYF. The CDR3 DNA reads as TGTGCCAGCAGCCCCCGGGACATTACATTCGCAGATACGCAGTATTTT.

The chain links TRBV6-1 to TRBJ2-5; D unclear. Germline V gene lookup returns CDR1 MNHNS and CDR2 SASEGT. The CDR3 contains 15 residues. V gave up 1 base and J gave up 4 bases, with 13 bases separating them. CDR3 DNA: TGTGCCAGCAGTGAAGTTCTGGGGATGGGAGAGACCCAGTACTTC. Its protein is CASSEVLGMGETQYF.